A selection of T cell receptor beta chains follows, all from one sample in a study of spatial heterogeneity in lung cancer. TCRdb recomputed calls from the 5' RACE reads with MiXCR, one row per CDR3 protein. The table shows about 35,000 distinct CDR3 sequences, with around 3.1% occurring only once. The sample consisted of normal lung tissue next to the tumor, taken at surgery. The receptor source for this set is a male donor with early-stage non-small cell lung cancer. The CDR3 runs from the conserved cysteine through the conserved F or W. Fields, in order: J gene, clone size, V gene, D gene, CDR3 protein, CDR3 DNA. The D gene is left open where the match is weak. Rows give clone size only sometimes, using once, few, many, or a class for an expanded clone.

TRBJ2-7 | - | TRBV10-2 | - | CASSRGPQYEQYF | TGCGCCAGTAGCCGAGGGCCGCAATACGAGCAGTACTTC
TRBJ2-3 | many | TRBV2 | TRBD2 | CASSAGLAGARDTQYF | TGTGCCAGCAGCGCAGGACTAGCGGGAGCAAGGGATACGCAGTATTTT
TRBJ2-7 | many | TRBV5-1 | - | CASSLEVAMSYEQYF | TGCGCCAGCAGCTTGGAGGTTGCGATGTCCTACGAGCAGTACTTC
TRBJ2-4 | few | TRBV6-6 | TRBD1 | CASSHKGQELAKNIQYF | TGTGCCAGCAGTCATAAGGGACAGGAACTAGCCAAAAACATTCAGTACTTC
TRBJ1-4 | many | TRBV10-3 | TRBD1 | CAISESRDRSSSKLFF | TGTGCCATCAGTGAGTCGAGGGACAGGTCAAGTTCAAAACTGTTTTTT
TRBJ1-2 | many | TRBV20-1 | - | CSAITAVYGYTF | TGCAGTGCTATCACGGCAGTTTATGGCTACACCTTC
TRBJ2-5 | many | TRBV20-1 | - | CSTVSKETQYF | TGCAGCACCGTTTCTAAAGAGACCCAGTACTTC
TRBJ2-5 | many | TRBV6-2/TRBV6-3 | TRBD1 | CASSYSTGQTQYF | TGTGCCAGCAGTTACTCGACAGGGCAGACCCAGTACTTC
TRBJ2-4 | few | TRBV4-2 | TRBD1 | CASSQQEGAGNIQYF | TGTGCCAGCAGCCAACAAGAGGGGGCGGGAAACATTCAGTACTTC
TRBJ1-6 | many | TRBV12-3/TRBV12-4 | TRBD1 | CASSGQVDSPLHF | TGTGCCAGCAGTGGACAGGTCGATTCACCCCTCCACTTT
TRBJ1-4 | many | TRBV5-1 | - | CASSLVGQIDEKLFF | TGCGCCAGCAGCTTGGTGGGCCAGATAGATGAAAAACTGTTTTTT
TRBJ2-1 | many | TRBV3-1 | - | CASSQGRNNEQFF | TGTGCCAGCAGCCAAGGGCGGAACAATGAGCAGTTCTTC
TRBJ2-1 | many | TRBV6-2/TRBV6-3 | TRBD2 | CASTGTASGGFEQFF | TGTGCCAGCACTGGAACGGCTAGCGGGGGGTTTGAGCAGTTCTTC
TRBJ2-4 | many | TRBV2 | TRBD2 | CASSGRLAGVGLAKNIQYF | TGTGCCAGCAGTGGAAGACTAGCGGGAGTCGGGTTAGCCAAAAACATTCAGTACTTC
TRBJ1-2 | many | TRBV3-1 | - | CASSQGTGNYGYTF | TGTGCCAGCAGCCAAGGGACGGGAAACTATGGCTACACCTTC